The rows below give T cell receptor beta chains drawn from one sample of a study of blood T cell repertoires in COVID-19. Method: immunoSEQ multiplex PCR; TCRdb's copy keeps in-frame clones and lacks some. The data contain around 100,000 clones, 70% to 85% of them seen just once; the ten biggest clones take up around 20%. Sequenced material: peripheral blood. These receptors all come from a man aged 70-80 years with active or convalescent COVID-19. The CDR3 runs from the conserved cysteine through the conserved F or W. A D gene is named only where the DNA matches it firmly. Size is stated for part of the rows, as once, few or many counts, or as a class when the clone is expanded.

j_gene,abundance,d_gene,v_gene,CDR3nt,CDR3aa
TRBJ2-1,NA,TRBD2,TRBV3-1/TRBV3-2,TGTGCCAGCAGCCGGGGGACTAGCTCCTACAATGAGCAGTTCTTC,CASSRGTSSYNEQFF
TRBJ2-7,NA,NA,TRBV30,TGTGCCTGGAGTGTAGGCGGGTTCTCCTACGAGCAGTACTTC,CAWSVGGFSYEQYF
TRBJ2-1,NA,NA,TRBV5-1,TGCGCCAGCAGCTTTAACAATGAGCAGTTCTTC,CASSFNNEQFF
TRBJ1-4,NA,NA,TRBV7-8,TGTGCCAGCTCCTCGAATAGGGGATTTGAAAAACTGTTTTTT,CASSSNRGFEKLFF
TRBJ1-4,NA,TRBD1,TRBV5-6,TGTGCCAGCAGCTCCTCGGGCAGGGGGAATGAAAAACTGTTTTTT,CASSSSGRGNEKLFF
TRBJ1-6,NA,NA,TRBV5-1,TGCGCCAGCAGCTTGGGACAGTTTAATTCACCCCTCCACTTT,CASSLGQFNSPLHF
TRBJ1-1,few,TRBD1,TRBV4-1,TGCGCCAGCAGCCAAGGGGGGTTAGGGGGCCGAGCTTTCTTT,CASSQGGLGGRAFF
TRBJ2-5,once,NA,TRBV21-1,TGTGCCAGCAACAGGGCAGAATGGGAAGAGACCCAGTACTTC,CASNRAEWEETQYF
TRBJ2-5,NA,NA,TRBV12-5,TGTGCTAGTGGCCGTCGACAGAGCCAAGAGACCCAGTACTTC,CASGRRQSQETQYF
TRBJ1-4,NA,TRBD1,TRBV15,TGTGCCACCAAGAAACGGACAGGGGAAAGGGAAAAACTGTTTTTT,CATKKRTGEREKLFF
TRBJ1-2,NA,TRBD1,TRBV7-2,TGTGCCAGCAGCTCCACCTCTACAGGGGGCGCGGGTAACTATGGCTACACCTTC,CASSSTSTGGAGNYGYTF
TRBJ2-5,NA,TRBD2,TRBV9,TGTGCCAGCAGCGTAGGGGCTAGCGGGGCGTACCAAGAGACCCAGTACTTC,CASSVGASGAYQETQYF
TRBJ2-2,NA,NA,TRBV12-3/TRBV12-4,TGTGCCAGCAGTCCAAGACTAGAAGAGCTGTTTTTT,CASSPRLEELFF
TRBJ1-4,NA,TRBD1,TRBV6-6,TGTGCCAGCACGGACAGGTCGAATGAAAAACTGTTTTTT,CASTDRSNEKLFF
TRBJ2-7,NA,NA,TRBV5-1,TGCGCCAGCAGCTTGGCCTCGGGAAGCTCCTACGAGCAGTACTTC,CASSLASGSSYEQYF
TRBJ1-1,NA,NA,TRBV25-1,TGTGCCAGCACAGACATTTTCTACACTGAAGCTTTCTTT,CASTDIFYTEAFF
TRBJ1-6,NA,TRBD1,TRBV3-1/TRBV3-2,TGTGCCAGCAGCCGGGGACAGGAGAATTCACCCCTCCACTTT,CASSRGQENSPLHF
TRBJ1-4,NA,TRBD1,TRBV7-2,TGTGCCAGCACCCCGGGGTACAGGGGGGAAAAACTGTTTTTT,CASTPGYRGEKLFF
TRBJ2-1,NA,TRBD2,TRBV19,TGTGCCAGTAGTCCTCGACTAGCGGGGGGACCCAATGAGCAGTTCTTC,CASSPRLAGGPNEQFF